Described below is a single TCR beta chain sequence and its context. Its antigen is currently unknown. Data came from immunoSEQ multiplex PCR; TCRdb stores just in-frame clones and leaves some out. The repertoire consists of about 47,000 clones, with about 90% occurring once and the leading ten covering about 35%. This specimen belongs to a study of OX40 agonist ivuxolimab in advanced cancers. Study-wide findings and caveats: Among some nonresponders, normalized T-cell clonal expansion was also low. Averaging showed that CD8+ T cells had more expanded clones than CD4+ did.

Trimming stripped 7 bases from V and 1 base from J, with 14 bases between. The CDR3 has 15 residues. Germline V lookup: CDR1 MNHNY, CDR2 SVGAGI (reference sequence). The clonotype originates from an adult with an advanced solid tumor such as melanoma, head and neck, liver or kidney cancer. Sample: CD4+ or CD8+ T cells sorted from blood, taken in a trial of the OX40 agonist ivuxolimab. The chain is built from TRBV6-6 and TRBJ1-5; D unresolved. CDR3 loop: CASKAKSGSNQPQHF. Written as DNA, the CDR3 is TGTGCCAGCAAGGCGAAGTCGGGGAGCAATCAGCCCCAGCATTTT.